This TCR beta chain originates from a study of human T cells and chemical hapten exposure. Deletions cut 1 base from V and 4 bases from J, with 14 bases between. Looked up from germline, CDR1 is DFQATT and CDR2 is SNEGSKA (reference sequence). The CDR3 covers 14 residues. TCRdb reanalysed the RACE reads using MiXCR and keeps one entry per CDR3 protein. The sample holds 120,000 to 150,000 distinct CDR3 sequences, over 9.5% seen once. Regarding time point: patch test 2, 6 weeks after DPC sensitization. Treatment described: therapeutic diphenylcyclopropenone sensitization with weekly scalp DPC. Study-level results: With alopecia, donors may have immune responses unlike healthy people's. The study found expanded TCRs formed significantly more large CDR3 similarity clusters than controls.

This clonotype was found many times. Its specificity is not known. The sequence was collected from a woman aged 45-65 years with alopecia areata. Some clones in this sample may be carry-over from other donors' samples. Here the sequenced sample was whole blood, taken in connection with sensitization to the hapten diphenylcyclopropenone (DPC). The chain employs TRBV20-1 and TRBJ2-7; maybe TRBD1 (7 bases). The DNA of the CDR3 is TGCAGTGCTAGAGTCGCGGGGACAGCTTACGAGCAGTACTTC. Translating it yields CSARVAGTAYEQYF.